What follows are 6 T cell receptor beta chains derived from one specimen sequenced in a study of T-cell reconstitution after alpha-beta-depleted transplantation in children. Unique molecular identifiers were built into the TCRbeta library. MiXCR, run by TCRdb on the PCR reads, gives a single entry per CDR3 protein. Here the sample spans under 400,000 distinct CDR3 sequences, roughly 21% being singletons. The input for sequencing was PBMCs, mostly from graft donor cells, taken 180 days after TCRalphabeta/CD19-depleted stem cell transplant. These receptors all stem from a male patient younger than 18 who had a stem cell transplant for acute lymphoblastic leukemia, so the T cells may come from the graft donor.

The genes are TRBV20-1 and TRBJ1-2, with D possibly matching TRBD1 (5 bases). This CDR3 has 13 residues. CDR1 DFQATT and CDR2 SNEGSKA come from the germline V gene (reference sequence). V lost 6 bases, J lost 5 bases, and 16 bases lay in between. CDR3 nucleotide sequence: TGCAGTGCCTTCCCCGGGGCCTTATATGGCTACACCTTC. Protein product: CSAFPGALYGYTF.

This clonotype was seen more than once but under ten times. The chain is built from TRBV7-6 and TRBJ2-1, with D possibly TRBD2 on 6 matching bases. The CDR3 loop spans 14 amino acids. The ends were cut back, 1 base at V and 7 bases at J, with 11 bases in the middle. Germline values: CDR1 SGHVS, CDR2 FNYEAQ. The CDR3 loop reads CASSLETSYNEQFF. The CDR3 DNA reads TGTGCCAGCAGCTTAGAGACTAGTTATAATGAGCAGTTCTTC. The full variable domain, with the rest looked up from reference TRBV7-6 and TRBJ2-1, is GAGVSQSPRYKVTKRGQDVALRCDPISGHVSLYWYRQALGQGPEFLTYFNYEAQQDKSGLPNDRFSAERPEGSISTLTIQRTEQRDSAMYRCASSLETSYNEQFFGPGTRLTVL.

This clonotype was counted only a few times. The gene calls are TRBV5-1 and TRBJ1-5; D remains ambiguous. The V gene lost 1 base and the J gene lost 0 bases, with 11 bases spanning the gap. The germline CDR1 and CDR2 sequences are SGHRS and YFSETQ. The CDR3 runs 16 residues. The CDR3 protein is CASSLFGVDSNQPQHF. The CDR3 region has the DNA TGCGCCAGCAGCTTGTTCGGCGTCGATAGCAATCAGCCCCAGCATTTT.

Note on this clonotype: Relative to the germline gene, one junction end is altered; a read error may explain this. V usage is TRBV7-8 and J usage is TRBJ1-2, with a tentative D call TRBD1 (5 bases). The germline V gene encodes CDR1 SGHVS and CDR2 FQNEAQ. The CDR3 has 14 residues. This chain's CDR3 is CASVSGRTNYGYTF. The CDR3 region has the DNA TGTGCCAGCGTCTCGGGACGTACTAATTATGGCTACACCTTC. The complete variable domain, with remaining parts taken from reference TRBV7-8 and TRBJ1-2, reads GAGVSQSPRYKVAKRGQDVALRCDPISGHVSLFWYQQALGQGPEFLTYFQNEAQLDKSGLPSDRFFAERPEGSVSTLKIQRTQQEDSAVYLCASVSGRTNYGYTFGSGTRLTVV.

The chain is built from TRBV20-1 and TRBJ2-7; D uncertain. Germline V gene data show CDR1 as DFQATT and CDR2 as SNEGSKA (reference sequence). The CDR3 sequence is 12 residues long. Between the trimmed V and J ends, which lost 0 bases and 5 bases, there was a span of 8 bases. In nucleotides, the CDR3 is TGCAGTGCTAGAGATACAAGCCACGAGCAGTACTTC. It is translated as CSARDTSHEQYF.

This clonotype was seen a handful of times. This sequence joins TRBV7-2 and TRBJ2-2; D ambiguous. The V end lost 0 bases, the J end lost 3 bases, and 5 bases lay between the germline ends. Per germline, CDR1 SGHTA and CDR2 FQGNSA. The CDR3 loop spans 14 amino acids. DNA for the CDR3: TGTGCCAGCAGCTTAGCCACGTACACCGGGGAGCTGTTTTTT. Protein sequence: CASSLATYTGELFF.